This T cell receptor (beta chain) was captured by sequencing in a study of T cell repertoires in cytomegalovirus infection. About the research overall: Indicated by public TCR beta signatures were CMV infection and matching HLA type. Study-level results: The ex vivo response showed dominance by HLA-C-restricted CMV-specific TCR beta clonotypes.

Using its own MiXCR run on the reads, TCRdb lists one record per CDR3 protein. The data contain 200,000 to 250,000 distinct CDR3 sequences, approximately 13% of them singletons. Trimming took 4 bases from V and 2 from J, leaving 9 bases between them. The CDR3 is made up of 12 amino acids. Germline-derived CDR1 and CDR2 are SQVTM and ANQGSEA. Of note for this clonotype: Its matching antigen is unknown.

This sequence was found in a human donor in good health (CMV status not recorded). Some clones in this sample may be carry-over from other donors' samples. J is TRBJ2-7 and V is TRBV29-1; perhaps D is TRBD1 or TRBD2 (5 bases each). The material sequenced was PBMCs. CDR3 loop: CSVGEGTYEQYF. In nucleotides, the CDR3 is TGCAGCGTTGGTGAGGGGACCTACGAGCAGTACTTC.